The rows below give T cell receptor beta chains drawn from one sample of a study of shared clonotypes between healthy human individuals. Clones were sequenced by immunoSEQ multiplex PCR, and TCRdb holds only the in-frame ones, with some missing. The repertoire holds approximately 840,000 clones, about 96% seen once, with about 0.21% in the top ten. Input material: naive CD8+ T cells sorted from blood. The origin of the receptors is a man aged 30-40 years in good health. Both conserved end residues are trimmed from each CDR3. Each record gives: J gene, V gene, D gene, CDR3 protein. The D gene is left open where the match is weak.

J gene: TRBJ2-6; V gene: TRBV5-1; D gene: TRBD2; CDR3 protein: ASSLSASGSIVGGANVLT
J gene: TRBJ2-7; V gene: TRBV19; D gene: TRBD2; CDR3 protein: ASTAYGRAYEQY
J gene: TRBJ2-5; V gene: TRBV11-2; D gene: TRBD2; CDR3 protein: ASSGTSGSLETQY
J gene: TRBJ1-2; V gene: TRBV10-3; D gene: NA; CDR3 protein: AISEVGESGYT
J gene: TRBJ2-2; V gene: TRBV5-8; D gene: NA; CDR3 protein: APATNTGELF
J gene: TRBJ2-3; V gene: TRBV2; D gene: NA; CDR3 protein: ASLGRPADTQY
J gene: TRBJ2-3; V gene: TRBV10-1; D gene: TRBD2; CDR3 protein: ASSPGTNTDTQY
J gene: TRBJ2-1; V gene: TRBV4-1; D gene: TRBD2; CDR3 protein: ASRGLALNNEQF
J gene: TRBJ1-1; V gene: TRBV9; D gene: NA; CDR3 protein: ASSVEGPGDTEAF
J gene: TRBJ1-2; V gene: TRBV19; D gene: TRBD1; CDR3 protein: ASSEGTADL
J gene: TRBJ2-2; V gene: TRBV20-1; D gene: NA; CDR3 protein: SARWGVELF
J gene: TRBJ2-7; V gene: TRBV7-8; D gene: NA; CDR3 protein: ASSSNYEQY
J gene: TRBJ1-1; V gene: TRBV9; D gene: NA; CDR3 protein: ASSVARGPDTEAF
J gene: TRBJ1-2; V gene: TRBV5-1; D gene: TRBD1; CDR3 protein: ASRALRGQSDGYT
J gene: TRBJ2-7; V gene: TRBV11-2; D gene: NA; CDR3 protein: ATEVPTYEQY
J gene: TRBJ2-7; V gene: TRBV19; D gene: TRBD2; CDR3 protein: ASSPTSGRAFYEQY
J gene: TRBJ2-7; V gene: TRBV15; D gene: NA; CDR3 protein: ATSSLGLEQY
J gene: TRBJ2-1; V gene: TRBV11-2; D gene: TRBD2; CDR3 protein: ASSHPEGRGYGNEQF
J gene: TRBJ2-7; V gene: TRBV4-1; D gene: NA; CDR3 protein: ASSHHINTIYEQY
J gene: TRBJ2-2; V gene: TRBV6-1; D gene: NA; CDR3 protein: ASSEEVLQPTGELF
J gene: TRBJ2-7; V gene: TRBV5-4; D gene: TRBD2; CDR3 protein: ASSLDGGLAGGPSYEQY
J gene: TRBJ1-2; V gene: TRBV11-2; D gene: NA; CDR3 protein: ASSPEGGRVGYT
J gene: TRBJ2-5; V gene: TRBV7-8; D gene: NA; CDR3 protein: ASSLVDTQETQY
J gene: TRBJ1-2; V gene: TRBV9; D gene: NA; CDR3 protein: ASHSLEGGGYGYT
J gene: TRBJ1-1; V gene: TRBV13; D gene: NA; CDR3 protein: ASSAGQLSLTEAF
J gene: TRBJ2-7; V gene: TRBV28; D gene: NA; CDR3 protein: ASSFVGNEQY